In this sample, the clone carrying this T cell receptor beta chain turned up a few times. Using immunoSEQ multiplex PCR, the repertoire was profiled, and TCRdb retains in-frame clones only, with some absent. The table has fewer than 25,000 clones, approximately 90% seen once. These data originate in a study of preoperative IRX-2 immunotherapy in early breast cancer. Indicated treatment: preoperative locoregional IRX-2 cytokine immunotherapy. Preoperative locoregional IRX-2 cytokine immunotherapy was tested in the phase Ib source study. This TCR came from a human donor with breast cancer. The input for sequencing was tumor tissue, taken after IRX-2 immunotherapy.

The chain's CDR3 is CASGSGQTQYF. In DNA form, the CDR3 reads TGTGCCAGTGGCTCGGGGCAGACCCAGTACTTC. This sequence joins TRBV19 and TRBJ2-5; D tentatively fits TRBD1 or TRBD2 (5 bases each). The CDR3 has 11 residues. The germline V and J ends were trimmed by 8 bases and 6 bases, with 10 bases remaining between them. Per germline, CDR1 LNHDA and CDR2 SQIVND (reference sequence).